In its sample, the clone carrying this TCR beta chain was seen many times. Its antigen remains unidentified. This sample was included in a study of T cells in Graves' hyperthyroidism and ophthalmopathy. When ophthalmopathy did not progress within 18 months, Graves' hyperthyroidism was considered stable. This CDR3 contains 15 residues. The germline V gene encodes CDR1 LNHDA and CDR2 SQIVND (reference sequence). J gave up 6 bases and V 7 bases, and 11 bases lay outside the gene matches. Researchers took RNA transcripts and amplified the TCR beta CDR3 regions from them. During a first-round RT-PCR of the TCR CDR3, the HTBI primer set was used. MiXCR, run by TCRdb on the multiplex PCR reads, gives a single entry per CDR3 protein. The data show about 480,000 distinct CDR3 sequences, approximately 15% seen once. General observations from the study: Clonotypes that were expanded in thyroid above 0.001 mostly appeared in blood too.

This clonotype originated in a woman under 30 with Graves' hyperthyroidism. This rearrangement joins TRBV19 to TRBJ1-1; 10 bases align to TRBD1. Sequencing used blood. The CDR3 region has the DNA TGTGCCAGTACCCCACAGGGACAGGGGTTCGCTGAAGCTTTCTTT. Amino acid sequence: CASTPQGQGFAEAFF.